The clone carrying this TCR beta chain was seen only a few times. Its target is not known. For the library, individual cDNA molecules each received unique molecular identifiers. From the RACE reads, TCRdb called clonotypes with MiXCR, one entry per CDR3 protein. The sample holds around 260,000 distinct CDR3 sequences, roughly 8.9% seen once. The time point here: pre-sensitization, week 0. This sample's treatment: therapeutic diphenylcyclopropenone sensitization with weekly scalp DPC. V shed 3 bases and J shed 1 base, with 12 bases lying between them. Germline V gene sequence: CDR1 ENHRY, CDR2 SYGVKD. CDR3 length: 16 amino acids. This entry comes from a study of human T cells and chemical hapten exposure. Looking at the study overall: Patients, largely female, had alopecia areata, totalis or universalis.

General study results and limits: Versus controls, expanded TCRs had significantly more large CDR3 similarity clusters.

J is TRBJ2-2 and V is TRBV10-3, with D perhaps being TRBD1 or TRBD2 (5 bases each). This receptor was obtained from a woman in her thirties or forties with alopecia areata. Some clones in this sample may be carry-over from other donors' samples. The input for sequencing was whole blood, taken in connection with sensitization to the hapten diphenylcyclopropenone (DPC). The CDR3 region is CAISDARGKNTGELFF. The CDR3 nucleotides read TGTGCCATCAGTGACGCGAGGGGAAAGAACACCGGGGAGCTGTTTTTT.